These 28 T cell receptor beta chains were all obtained from the same sample, sequenced in a study of control samples from healthy donors and cancer patients. Sequencing used immunoSEQ multiplex PCR; TCRdb keeps in-frame clones, though not all of them. Of 100,000 to 120,000 clones in the sample, roughly four fifths were seen once. Input material: blood. Receptors originate from a woman in her 50s in good health.

This chain uses TRBV4-3 with TRBJ2-2; 11 bases line up with TRBD2. V was pared by 2 bases and J by 3 bases, with 8 bases of the junction left unmatched. CDR3 length equals 18 residues. Germline V CDR1 and CDR2: LGHNA, YSLEER. The CDR3 DNA reads TGCGCCAGCAGCCAAAGTAGAGGACTAGCGGGCCACACCGGGGAGCTGTTTTTT. Amino acid sequence: CASSQSRGLAGHTGELFF.

The gene calls are TRBV7-9 and TRBJ1-4; D unclear. CDR1 and CDR2 (germline): SEHNR, FQNEAQ (reference sequence). The CDR3 consists of 14 residues. V lost 5 bases, J lost 4 bases, and 11 bases lay in between. This chain's CDR3 is CASSPGRDNEKLFF. The CDR3 DNA reads as TGTGCCAGCAGCCCGGGCCGCGATAATGAAAAACTGTTTTTT.

This clone was counted a single time. The genes are TRBV28 and TRBJ1-4, with D uncertain. This CDR3 spans 11 amino acids. Germline V gene sequence: CDR1 MDHEN, CDR2 SYDVKM. V lost 8 bases to trimming and J lost 5 bases, with 6 bases between them. The CDR3 protein is CASGVNEKLFF. The CDR3 bases are TGTGCCAGCGGGGTAAATGAAAAACTGTTTTTT.

J is TRBJ2-5 and V is TRBV4-3; no definite D call. V shed 6 bases and J shed 1 base, with 9 bases lying between them. In germline, CDR1 is LGHNA, CDR2 YSLEER. This CDR3 has 13 residues. The DNA of the CDR3 is TGCGCCAGCAGTCGACAAGTCCAAGAGACCCAGTACTTC. Its protein product is CASSRQVQETQYF.

J is TRBJ1-6 and V is TRBV4-1; D ambiguous. This CDR3 region has 13 residues. Germline CDR1 reads MGHRA; CDR2 reads YSYEKL. Trimming left V 0 bases short and J 12 bases short, with 9 bases between. The CDR3 DNA reads as TGCGCCAGCAGCCAAGAGCGACTCCGACCCCTCCACTTT. Its translation: CASSQERLRPLHF.

This clone was seen a few times. The chain couples TRBV25-1 to TRBJ1-1; unclear D gene. Trimming took off 6 bases at V and 2 bases at J, with 13 bases between the two ends. Looked up from germline, CDR1 is MGHDK and CDR2 is SYGVNS. The CDR3 is made up of 14 amino acids. CDR3 DNA sequence: TGTGCCAGCAGCCGAGAAACAGCTAACACTGAAGCTTTCTTT. It specifies CASSRETANTEAFF. Full variable domain (remainder filled in from reference TRBV25-1 and TRBJ1-1): EADIYQTPRYLVIGTGKKITLECSQTMGHDKMYWYQQDPGMELHLIHYSYGVNSTEKGDLSSESTVSRIRTEHFPLTLESARPSHTSQYLCASSRETANTEAFFGQGTRLTVV.

The chain recombines TRBV7-9 with TRBJ1-1; D not certain. CDR3 size: 15 residues. CDR1 SEHNR and CDR2 FQNEAQ come from the germline V gene (reference sequence). With 0 bases removed from V and 5 bases from J, the gap between germline ends came to 13 bases. CDR3 nucleotides: TGTGCCAGCAGCTTAGCGCGCACAGAGAAAACTGAAGCTTTCTTT. Translated, it gives CASSLARTEKTEAFF. Looking up the rest from reference TRBV7-9 and TRBJ1-1 gives the full variable domain: DTGVSQNPRHKITKRGQNVTFRCDPISEHNRLYWYRQTLGQGPEFLTYFQNEAQLEKSRLLSDRFSAERPKGSFSTLEIQRTEQGDSAMYLCASSLARTEKTEAFFGQGTRLTVV.

This chain uses TRBV5-4 with TRBJ1-2, with TRBD1 as a possible D gene (6 bases). This CDR3 has 13 residues. V was cut by 1 base and J by 8 bases, with 12 bases left in between. CDR1 and CDR2 (germline): SGHNT, YYREEE (reference sequence). DNA of the CDR3: TGTGCCAGCAGCTTGAGGGGGGTGAGGGGCTACACCTTC. Amino acids: CASSLRGVRGYTF.

This chain joins TRBV11-1 and TRBJ2-1; D unclear. The CDR3 has 15 amino acids. V lost 0 bases and J 1 base, leaving 7 bases between the germline ends. Germline loops: CDR1 SGHAT, CDR2 FQDESV (reference sequence). The CDR3 DNA reads TGTGCCAGCAGCTTAGCTTGGGGATCCTACAATGAGCAGTTCTTC. Its translation: CASSLAWGSYNEQFF.

V gene TRBV28 combines with J gene TRBJ2-7; 8 nucleotides agree with TRBD1. This CDR3 comprises 19 residues. Germline lookup yields CDR1 MDHEN and CDR2 SYDVKM. V lost 5 bases, J lost 2 bases, and 20 bases stayed unmatched. CDR3 DNA: TGTGCCAGCAGTCCCCTTAAGACCATCTACGGGACAGGAGCCTACGAGCAGTACTTC. It codes for CASSPLKTIYGTGAYEQYF.

This chain links TRBV5-4 with TRBJ1-3; perhaps TRBD1 as D (5 bases). The CDR3 loop spans 15 amino acids. V shed 4 bases and J shed 0 bases, with 11 bases lying between them. Germline CDR1 is SGHNT and CDR2 is YYREEE (reference sequence). The DNA of the CDR3 is TGTGCCAGCAGCCTGGGGACGGACTCTGGAAACACCATATATTTT. Translation: CASSLGTDSGNTIYF.

This clone was seen a few times. This sequence joins TRBV2 and TRBJ1-6, with no clear D. V was clipped by 0 bases and J by 2 bases, with 5 bases between them. CDR3 length: 15 residues. CDR1 SNHLY and CDR2 FYNNEI come from the germline V gene. The CDR3 nucleotides are TGTGCCAGCAGTGAAGCCGTCCCCTATAATTCACCCCTCCACTTT. Protein: CASSEAVPYNSPLHF.

The chain has TRBV7-2 and TRBJ1-4; 9 bases match TRBD1. The CDR3 is made up of 19 amino acids. Unmatched junction bases numbered 12, after V lost 1 base and J lost 3 bases. Germline V CDR1 and CDR2: SGHTA, FQGNSA. The CDR3 region is CASSLGAPGQGRANEKLFF. The CDR3 DNA is TGTGCCAGCAGCTTAGGAGCCCCCGGACAGGGGAGGGCTAATGAAAAACTGTTTTTT.

The V gene is TRBV18, the J gene TRBJ2-7, with D possibly matching TRBD2 (5 bases). Germline V gene sequence: CDR1 KGHSH, CDR2 LQKENI. The CDR3 totals 14 residues. Trimming removed 3 bases from V and 3 bases from J, with 12 bases in between. The CDR3 region is CASSPRTAGYEQYF. The CDR3 nucleotides are TGTGCCAGCTCACCTCGGACTGCGGGCTACGAGCAGTACTTC.

This sequence joins TRBV3-1 (or the pseudogene TRBV3-2) and TRBJ2-1; tentative D call: TRBD1 (5 bases). V was cut by 4 bases and J by 0 bases, with 10 bases left in between. The CDR3 covers 15 residues. Per germline, CDR1 LGHDT and CDR2 YNNKEL (reference sequence). This CDR3 reads CASSRQGNSYNEQFF. The CDR3 coding sequence is TGTGCCAGCAGCCGTCAGGGTAACTCCTACAATGAGCAGTTCTTC.

The gene calls are TRBV5-3 and TRBJ2-7; 10 bases are shared with TRBD2. TRBV5-3 is given ORF status, its function remaining uncertain. V shed 4 bases, J shed 2 bases, and the junction held 9 bases outside the gene matches. The CDR3 is 16 amino acids. The CDR3 DNA reads TGTGCCAGAAGCCCCCGGACTAGCGGAGGAACCTACGAGCAGTACTTC. The encoded protein is CARSPRTSGGTYEQYF.

The table lists this clone with a count of one. The rearrangement joins TRBV9 to TRBJ2-7, with D perhaps matching TRBD2 (7 bases). V was pared by 4 bases and J by 6 bases, with 20 bases between. The CDR3 loop spans 15 amino acids. Per germline, CDR1 SGDLS and CDR2 YYNGEE. Written as DNA, the CDR3 is TGTGCCAGCAGCATAGTAGGGGGGGGCCACGGCGAGCAGTACTTC. This encodes CASSIVGGGHGEQYF. The whole variable domain, filled in from reference TRBV9 and TRBJ2-7, reads DSGVTQTPKHLITATGQRVTLRCSPRSGDLSVYWYQQSLDQGLQFLIQYYNGEERAKGNILERFSAQQFPDLHSELNLSSLELGDSALYFCASSIVGGGHGEQYFGPGTRLTVT.

This clone has just a few counts. The chain recombines TRBV7-2 with TRBJ2-7; D call uncertain. The CDR3 is 16 amino acids. V was clipped by 2 bases and J by 3 bases, with 17 bases between them. Per the germline V gene, CDR1 is SGHTA and CDR2 is FQGNSA. CDR3 DNA sequence: TGTGCCAGCAGCTTACTCTCGAATAGCCTACTCTACGAGCAGTACTTC. Translating gives CASSLLSNSLLYEQYF. The variable domain in full, completed from reference TRBV7-2 and TRBJ2-7, reads GAGVSQSPSNKVTEKGKDVELRCDPISGHTALYWYRQSLGQGLEFLIYFQGNSAPDKSGLPSDRFSAERTGGSVSTLTIQRTQQEDSAVYLCASSLLSNSLLYEQYFGPGTRLTVT.

The rearrangement uses TRBV12-3 or TRBV12-4 and TRBJ2-3; D remains unclear. Trimming took off 3 bases at V and 0 bases at J, with 4 bases between the two ends. CDR3 length: 13 amino acids. The CDR3 protein is CASSFGSTDTQYF. CDR3 coding DNA: TGTGCCAGCAGTTTCGGCAGCACAGATACGCAGTATTTT.

The V and J genes are TRBV4-3 and TRBJ1-3; the D is unclear. The germline CDR1 and CDR2 sequences are LGHNA and YSLEER. The CDR3 consists of 15 residues. V lost 4 bases, J lost 2 bases, and 12 bases lay in between. The CDR3 region has the DNA TGCGCCAGCAGCCGGGCAGGCTCAGCTGGAAACACCATATATTTT. This translates into CASSRAGSAGNTIYF.

The chain recombines TRBV5-1 with TRBJ1-2; D is uncertain. CDR3 length: 15 amino acids. The V end was cut by 2 bases, the J end by 0 bases, with 11 bases between. The germline V gene encodes CDR1 SGHRS and CDR2 YFSETQ. Here the CDR3 DNA reads TGCGCCAGCAGCTTTGACGGTAAAGCTAACTATGGCTACACCTTC. Translation gives CASSFDGKANYGYTF.

The chain couples TRBV29-1 to TRBJ2-7; TRBD1 or TRBD2 may be the D gene (6 bases each). The CDR3 totals 15 residues. Looked up from germline, CDR1 is SQVTM and CDR2 is ANQGSEA. Deletions cut 7 bases from V and 1 base from J, with 20 bases between. CDR3 coding DNA: TGCAGCGCTGGTCTGATGGGGGGCGCGTCCTACGAGCAGTACTTC. It specifies CSAGLMGGASYEQYF.

The chain joins TRBV28 to TRBJ2-1; 9 bases are a match to TRBD2. J was trimmed by 2 bases and V by 3 bases; bases with no gene match: 5. CDR1 and CDR2 (germline): MDHEN, SYDVKM. The CDR3 totals 16 residues. The CDR3 nucleotides read TGTGCCAGCAGTTTGCGGGGGGGCCTCACCTACAATGAGCAGTTCTTC. Its translation: CASSLRGGLTYNEQFF.

The chain couples TRBV24-1 to TRBJ2-1, with TRBD2 matching 8 bases. This CDR3 has 15 amino acids. CDR1 and CDR2 (germline): KGHDR, SFDVKD. The V gene end was trimmed by 3 bases and the J gene end by 6 bases; junction bases not matched to a gene: 6. This CDR3 is CATSDRGGPRNEQFF. The CDR3 DNA reads as TGTGCCACCAGTGATCGGGGGGGCCCACGCAATGAGCAGTTCTTC.

In its sample, this clone was seen once. The genes are TRBV11-2 and TRBJ1-2; D gene ambiguous. V was clipped by 4 bases and J by 4 bases, with 13 bases between them. This CDR3 region has 14 residues. Germline CDR1 SGHAT, CDR2 FQNNGV. CDR3 in amino acids: CASSSTQSPYGYTF. DNA of the CDR3: TGTGCCAGCAGCTCAACACAGTCTCCCTATGGCTACACCTTC. Using reference TRBV11-2 and TRBJ1-2 for the parts outside the CDR3, the full variable domain is EAGVAQSPRYKIIEKRQSVAFWCNPISGHATLYWYQQILGQGPKLLIQFQNNGVVDDSQLPKDRFSAERLKGVDSTLKIQPAKLEDSAVYLCASSSTQSPYGYTFGSGTRLTVV.

This clone has a handful of counts. The rearrangement uses TRBV27 and TRBJ2-3, with 7 bases fitting TRBD1. CDR3 length equals 15 residues. Trimming removed 3 bases from V and 2 bases from J; junction bases left unmatched: 5. The germline gives CDR1 MNHEY, CDR2 SMNVEV (reference sequence). This CDR3 is CASSLLGQNTDTQYF. As DNA, the CDR3 is TGTGCCAGCAGTTTGCTGGGACAGAACACAGATACGCAGTATTTT.

The V gene is TRBV6-2 or TRBV6-3, the J gene TRBJ2-5, with D perhaps TRBD1 (5 bases). From germline, CDR1 is MNHEY and CDR2 SVGEGT. The CDR3 runs to 16 residues. The germline V and J ends were trimmed by 5 bases and 5 bases, with 21 bases remaining between them. The CDR3 region has the DNA TGTGCCAGCAGTGACCTGGCAGGGTCCCATCCTGAGACCCAGTACTTC. It specifies CASSDLAGSHPETQYF.

This chain links TRBV7-2 with TRBJ2-1; TRBD1 aligns across 8 bases. The CDR3 totals 14 residues. CDR1 and CDR2 (germline): SGHTA, FQGNSA. V shed 5 bases, J shed 9 bases, and the junction held 9 bases outside the gene matches. The CDR3 sequence: CASSPEGTGGEQFF. The CDR3 DNA sequence: TGTGCCAGCAGCCCGGAAGGAACAGGGGGTGAGCAGTTCTTC.